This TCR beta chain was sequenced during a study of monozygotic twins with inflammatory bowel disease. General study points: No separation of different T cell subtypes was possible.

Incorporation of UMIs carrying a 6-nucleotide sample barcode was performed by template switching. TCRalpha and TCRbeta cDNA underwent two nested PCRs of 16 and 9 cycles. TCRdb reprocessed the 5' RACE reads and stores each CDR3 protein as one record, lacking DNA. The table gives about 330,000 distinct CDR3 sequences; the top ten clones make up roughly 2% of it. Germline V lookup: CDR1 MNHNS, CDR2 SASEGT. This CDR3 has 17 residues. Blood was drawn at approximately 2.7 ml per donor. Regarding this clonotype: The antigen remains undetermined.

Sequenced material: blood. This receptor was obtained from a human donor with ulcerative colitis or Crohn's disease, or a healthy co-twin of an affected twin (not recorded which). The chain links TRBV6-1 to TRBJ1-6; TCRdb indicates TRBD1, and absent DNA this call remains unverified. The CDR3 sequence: CASSEVHATGGNSPLHF.